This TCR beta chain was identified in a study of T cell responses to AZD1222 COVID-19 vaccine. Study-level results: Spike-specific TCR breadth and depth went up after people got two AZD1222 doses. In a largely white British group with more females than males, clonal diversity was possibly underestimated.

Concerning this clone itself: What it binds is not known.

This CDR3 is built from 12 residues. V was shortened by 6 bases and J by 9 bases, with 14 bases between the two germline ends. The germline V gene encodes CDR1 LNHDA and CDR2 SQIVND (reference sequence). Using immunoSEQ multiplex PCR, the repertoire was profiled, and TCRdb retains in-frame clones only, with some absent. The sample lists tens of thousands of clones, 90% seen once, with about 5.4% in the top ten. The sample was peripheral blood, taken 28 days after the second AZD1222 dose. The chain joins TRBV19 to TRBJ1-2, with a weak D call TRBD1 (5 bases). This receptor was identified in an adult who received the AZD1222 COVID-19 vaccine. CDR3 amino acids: CASRTGARSYTF. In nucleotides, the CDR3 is TGTGCCAGTAGGACCGGGGCCCGGAGCTACACCTTC.